Shown below are 10 T cell receptor beta chains from a single sample sequenced in a study of cytomegalovirus exposure and HLA in healthy donors. Profiled with immunoSEQ multiplex PCR; TCRdb holds only in-frame clones, not every one. This repertoire shows hundreds of thousands of clones, approximately 90% found once; its top ten account for 0.83%. The sample was PBMCs. The receptor set was obtained from a woman younger than 35 in good health and CMV-seronegative.

The CDR3, as DNA: TGTGCCAGTAGTATTGGGCGGGAAATTGGATACAATGAGCAGTTCTTC. It translates to CASSIGREIGYNEQFF. The chain recombines TRBV19 with TRBJ2-1; D possibly corresponds to TRBD2 (6 bases). Germline-derived CDR1 and CDR2 are LNHDA and SQIVND (reference sequence). The CDR3 extends over 16 amino acids. Trimming left V 3 bases short and J 4 bases short, with 16 bases between.

This clone was seen a handful of times. The rearrangement links TRBV9 to TRBJ2-3; TRBD2 matches 7 bases. Germline assignment: CDR1 SGDLS and CDR2 YYNGEE. The V segment lost 3 bases and the J segment 1 base; nucleotides outside the gene matches: 5. CDR3 length: 15 amino acids. In nucleotides, the CDR3 is TGTGCCAGCAGCGCGGGGGGAATTGGCACAGATACGCAGTATTTT. This translates into CASSAGGIGTDTQYF.

The chain combines TRBV27 with TRBJ1-1, with 7 bases identical to TRBD1. V trimming: 2 bases; J trimming: 5 bases; junction bases outside the gene matches: 11. The CDR3 covers 16 residues. CDR1 and CDR2 (germline): MNHEY, SMNVEV (reference sequence). The CDR3, as DNA: TGTGCCAGCAGTTTAAACCGGGACAGTGAGGGTACTGAAGCTTTCTTT. It is translated as CASSLNRDSEGTEAFF.

V is TRBV28 and J is TRBJ2-7; D is unresolved. V dropped 5 bases and J dropped 4 bases, with 3 bases sitting between them. The CDR3 totals 10 residues. CDR1 MDHEN and CDR2 SYDVKM come from the germline V gene. The CDR3 region has the DNA TGTGCCAGCAGTGAGTACGAGCAGTACTTC. Its translation is CASSEYEQYF.

Note on this clone: Other DNA sequences in the sample encode the same CDR3. The chain combines TRBV19 with TRBJ2-7, with TRBD2 matching 10 bases. The J segment lost 0 bases and the V segment lost 3 bases, leaving 2 bases of the junction unmatched. The CDR3 is 15 residues long. Germline V CDR1 and CDR2: LNHDA, SQIVND (reference sequence). CDR3 loop: CASSIASGSSYEQYF. CDR3 nucleotide sequence: TGTGCCAGTAGTATCGCTAGCGGGAGCTCCTACGAGCAGTACTTC.

This rearrangement joins TRBV6-5 to TRBJ1-2; no definite D call. CDR1 and CDR2 from the germline V gene are MNHEY and SVGAGI. This CDR3 has 11 amino acids. V lost 8 bases, J lost 4 bases, and 8 bases lay in between. CDR3 in amino acids: CASGAGYGYTF. The CDR3 DNA sequence: TGTGCCAGCGGTGCGGGCTATGGCTACACCTTC.

The chain joins TRBV6-5 to TRBJ1-2, with D maybe TRBD1 (6 bases). Germline CDR1 MNHEY, CDR2 SVGAGI. Trimming removed 5 bases at V and 13 bases at J, with 11 bases between. This CDR3 has 10 amino acids. CDR3 protein: CASSDRGGTF. In DNA form, the CDR3 reads TGTGCCAGCAGTGATAGGGGGGGCACCTTC.

The J gene is TRBJ2-1, the V gene TRBV7-9, with D possibly matching TRBD1 (5 bases). The CDR3 has 18 amino acids. Germline CDR1 is SEHNR and CDR2 is FQNEAQ (reference sequence). V was shortened by 2 bases and J by 3 bases, with 20 bases between the two germline ends. The CDR3 is CASSLRPQTASVYNEQFF. CDR3 DNA: TGTGCCAGCAGCTTAAGACCACAGACAGCTTCCGTCTACAATGAGCAGTTCTTC. The full variable domain, with the rest looked up from reference TRBV7-9 and TRBJ2-1, is DTGVSQNPRHKITKRGQNVTFRCDPISEHNRLYWYRQTLGQGPEFLTYFQNEAQLEKSRLLSDRFSAERPKGSFSTLEIQRTEQGDSAMYLCASSLRPQTASVYNEQFFGPGTRLTVL.

V gene TRBV12-1 combines with J gene TRBJ1-2. TRBV12-1 is a pseudogene locus. The CDR3 sequence is 17 residues long. The chain's CDR3 is CASSSGLAGEANYGYTF. The CDR3 region has the DNA TGTGCCAGCAGCTCCGGACTGGCCGGGGAAGCTAACTATGGCTACACCTTC.

In its sample, this clone was seen once. The CDR3 DNA reads as TGTGCCAGCAGCAACCGATACAGGGGCACCTACGAGCAGTACTTC. Translated: CASSNRYRGTYEQYF. This chain joins TRBV6-6 and TRBJ2-7; 7 bases fit TRBD1. The CDR3 length is 15 residues. Trimming at V came to 6 bases and at J to 2 bases, leaving 10 bases not matched to a gene. CDR1 and CDR2 (germline): MNHNY, SVGAGI (reference sequence).